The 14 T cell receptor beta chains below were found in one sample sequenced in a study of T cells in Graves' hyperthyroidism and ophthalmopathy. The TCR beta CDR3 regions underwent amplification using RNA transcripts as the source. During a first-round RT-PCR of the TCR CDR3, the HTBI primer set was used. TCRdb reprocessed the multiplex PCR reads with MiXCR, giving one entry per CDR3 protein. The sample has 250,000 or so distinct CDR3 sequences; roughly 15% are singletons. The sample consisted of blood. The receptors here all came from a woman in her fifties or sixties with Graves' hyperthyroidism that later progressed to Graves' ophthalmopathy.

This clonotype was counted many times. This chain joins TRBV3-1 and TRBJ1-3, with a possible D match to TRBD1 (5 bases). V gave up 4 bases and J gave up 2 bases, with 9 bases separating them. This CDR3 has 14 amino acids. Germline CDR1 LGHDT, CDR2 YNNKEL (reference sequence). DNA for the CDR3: TGTGCCAGCAGCCCCATGACAGCTGGAAACACCATATATTTT. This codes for CASSPMTAGNTIYF.

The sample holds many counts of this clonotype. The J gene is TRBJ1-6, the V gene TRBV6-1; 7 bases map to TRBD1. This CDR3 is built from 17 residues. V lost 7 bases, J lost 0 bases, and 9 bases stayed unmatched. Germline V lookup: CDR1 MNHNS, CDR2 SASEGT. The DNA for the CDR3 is TGTGCCAGCACCAACCCGGGGGACAGCTCCTATAATTCACCCCTCCACTTT. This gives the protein CASTNPGDSSYNSPLHF.

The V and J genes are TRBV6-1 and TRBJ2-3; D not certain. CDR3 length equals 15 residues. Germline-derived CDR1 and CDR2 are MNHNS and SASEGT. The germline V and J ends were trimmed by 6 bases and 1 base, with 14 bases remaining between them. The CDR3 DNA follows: TGTGCCAGCAGCGCCGACGGGTCCGGCACAGATACGCAGTATTTT. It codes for CASSADGSGTDTQYF.

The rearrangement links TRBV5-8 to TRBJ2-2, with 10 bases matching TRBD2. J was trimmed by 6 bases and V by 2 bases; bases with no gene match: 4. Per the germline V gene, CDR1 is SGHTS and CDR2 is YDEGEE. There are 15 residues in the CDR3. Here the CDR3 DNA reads TGTGCCAGCAGCTTAGCGGGAGGGTTTGCCGGGGAGCTGTTTTTT. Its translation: CASSLAGGFAGELFF.

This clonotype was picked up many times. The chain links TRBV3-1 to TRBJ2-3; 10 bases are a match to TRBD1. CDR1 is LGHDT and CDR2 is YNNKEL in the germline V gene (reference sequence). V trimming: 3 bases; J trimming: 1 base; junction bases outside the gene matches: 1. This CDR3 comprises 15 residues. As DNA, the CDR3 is TGTGCCAGCAGCCACGACAGGGGGCGCACAGATACGCAGTATTTT. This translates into CASSHDRGRTDTQYF.

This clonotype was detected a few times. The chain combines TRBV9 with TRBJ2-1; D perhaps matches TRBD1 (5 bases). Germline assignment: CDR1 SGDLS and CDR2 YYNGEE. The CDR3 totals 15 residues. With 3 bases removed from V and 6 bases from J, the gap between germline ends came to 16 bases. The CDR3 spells CASSAPILQGNEQFF. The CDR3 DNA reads TGTGCCAGCAGCGCACCCATACTTCAGGGCAATGAGCAGTTCTTC.

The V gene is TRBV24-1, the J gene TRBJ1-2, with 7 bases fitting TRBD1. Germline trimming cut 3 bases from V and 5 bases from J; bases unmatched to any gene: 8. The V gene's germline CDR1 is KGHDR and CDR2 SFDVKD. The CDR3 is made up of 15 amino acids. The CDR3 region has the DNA TGTGCCACCAGTGATGGAGAGACAGGGCTTTATGGCTACACCTTC. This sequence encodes CATSDGETGLYGYTF.

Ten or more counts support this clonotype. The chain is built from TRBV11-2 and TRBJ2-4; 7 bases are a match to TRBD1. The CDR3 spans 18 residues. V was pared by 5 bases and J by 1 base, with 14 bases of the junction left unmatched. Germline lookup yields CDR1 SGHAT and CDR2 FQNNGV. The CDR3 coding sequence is TGTGCCAGCAGCCTTCTTCGGACAGGAAGGGGGGCCAAAAACATTCAGTACTTC. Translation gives CASSLLRTGRGAKNIQYF.

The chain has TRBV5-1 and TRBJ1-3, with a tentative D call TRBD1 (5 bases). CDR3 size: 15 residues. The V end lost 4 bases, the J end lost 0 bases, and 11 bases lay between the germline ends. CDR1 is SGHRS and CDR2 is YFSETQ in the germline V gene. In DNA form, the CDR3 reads TGCGCCAGCAGCCCAGACGGGGCCTCTGGAAACACCATATATTTT. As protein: CASSPDGASGNTIYF. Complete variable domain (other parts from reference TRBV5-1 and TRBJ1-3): KAGVTQTPRYLIKTRGQQVTLSCSPISGHRSVSWYQQTPGQGLQFLFEYFSETQRNKGNFPGRFSGRQFSNSRSEMNVSTLELGDSALYLCASSPDGASGNTIYFGEGSWLTVV.

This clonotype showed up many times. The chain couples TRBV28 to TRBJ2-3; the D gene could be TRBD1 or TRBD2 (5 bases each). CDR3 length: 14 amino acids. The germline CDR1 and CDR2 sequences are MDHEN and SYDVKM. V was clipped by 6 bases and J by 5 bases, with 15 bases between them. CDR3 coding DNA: TGTGCCAGCAGCCCCCGGGACCTAAAAGATACGCAGTATTTT. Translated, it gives CASSPRDLKDTQYF.

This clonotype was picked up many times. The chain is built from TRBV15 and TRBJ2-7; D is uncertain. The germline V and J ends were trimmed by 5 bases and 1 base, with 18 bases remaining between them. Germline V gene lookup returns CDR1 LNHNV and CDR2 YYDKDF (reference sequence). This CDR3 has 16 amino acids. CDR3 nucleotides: TGTGCCACCAGCGCCGAAAGGCCGGACGTTTCCTACGAGCAGTACTTC. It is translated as CATSAERPDVSYEQYF.

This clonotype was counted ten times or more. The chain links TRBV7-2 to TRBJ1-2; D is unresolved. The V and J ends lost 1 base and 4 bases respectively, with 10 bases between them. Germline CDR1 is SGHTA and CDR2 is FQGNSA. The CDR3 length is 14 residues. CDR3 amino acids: CASSLGDITYGYTF. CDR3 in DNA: TGTGCCAGCAGCTTAGGGGATATCACCTATGGCTACACCTTC. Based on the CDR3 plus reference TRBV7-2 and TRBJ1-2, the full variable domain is GAGVSQSPSNKVTEKGKDVELRCDPISGHTALYWYRQSLGQGLEFLIYFQGNSAPDKSGLPSDRFSAERTGGSVSTLTIQRTQQEDSAVYLCASSLGDITYGYTFGSGTRLTVV.

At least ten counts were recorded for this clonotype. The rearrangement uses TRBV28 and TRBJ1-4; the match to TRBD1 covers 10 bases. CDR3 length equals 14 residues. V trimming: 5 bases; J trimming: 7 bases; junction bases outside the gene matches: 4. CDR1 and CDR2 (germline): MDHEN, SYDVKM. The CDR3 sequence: CASSRQGAIEKLFF. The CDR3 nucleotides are TGTGCCAGCAGTCGACAGGGGGCGATTGAAAAACTGTTTTTT.

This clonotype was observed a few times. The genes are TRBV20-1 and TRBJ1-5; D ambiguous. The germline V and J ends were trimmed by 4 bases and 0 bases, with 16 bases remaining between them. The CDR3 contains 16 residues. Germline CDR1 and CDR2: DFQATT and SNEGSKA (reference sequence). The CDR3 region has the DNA TGCAGTGCTATTAACTTCCAGGAACCTAGCAATCAGCCCCAGCATTTT. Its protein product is CSAINFQEPSNQPQHF.